This paragraph covers one TCR beta chain sequence. Its antigen is unknown. These data belong to a study of shared clonotypes between healthy human individuals. Study summary: Each donor's CD8 memory used one plate, CD8 naive two, each CD4 subset three.

The CDR3 has 15 amino acids. Overall study results and limits: When naive CD4 clonotypes were compared across a handful of donors, about 4.8% were shared. Rarefaction exposed incomplete sorted-subset sequencing despite large depth.

Repertoires were generated with immunoSEQ multiplex PCR, while TCRdb's copy carries only in-frame clones and drops some. The data hold 1 million to 1.3 million clones, with 78% observed a single time. The sample consisted of memory CD4+ T cells from PBMCs. The sample's subset: CD45RA-negative fraction. J is TRBJ2-2 and V is TRBV21-1. TRBV21-1 is given as a pseudogene. The sequence derives from a man between 18 and 29 years old in good health. Some clones in this sample may be carry-over from other donors' samples. CDR3 amino acids: CASSKEDLTPGELFF. DNA for the CDR3: TGTGCCAGCAGCAAAGAGGACCTCACCCCCGGGGAGCTGTTTTTT.